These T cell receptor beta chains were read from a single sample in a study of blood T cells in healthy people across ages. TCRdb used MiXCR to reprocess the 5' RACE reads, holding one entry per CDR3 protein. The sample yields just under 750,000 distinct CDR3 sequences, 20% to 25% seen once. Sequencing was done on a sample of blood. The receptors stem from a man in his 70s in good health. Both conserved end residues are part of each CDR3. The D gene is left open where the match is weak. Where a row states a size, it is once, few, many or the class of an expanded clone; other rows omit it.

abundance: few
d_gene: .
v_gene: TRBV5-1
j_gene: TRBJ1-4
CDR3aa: CASSQGSKDEKLFF
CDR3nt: TGCGCCAGCAGCCAGGGTTCGAAGGATGAAAAACTGTTTTTT

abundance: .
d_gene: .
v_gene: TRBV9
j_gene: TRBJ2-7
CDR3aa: CASSVENREGDEQYF
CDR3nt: TGTGCCAGCAGCGTAGAGAACAGGGAGGGGGACGAGCAGTACTTC

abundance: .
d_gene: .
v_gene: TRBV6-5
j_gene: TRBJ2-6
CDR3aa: CASSYGRSGANVLTF
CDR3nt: TGTGCCAGCAGTTATGGAAGATCTGGGGCCAACGTCCTGACTTTC

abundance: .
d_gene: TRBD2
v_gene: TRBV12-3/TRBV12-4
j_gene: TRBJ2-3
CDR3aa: CASSFGGAVGGTQYF
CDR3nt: TGTGCCAGCAGTTTCGGGGGGGCCGTTGGAGGTACGCAGTATTTT

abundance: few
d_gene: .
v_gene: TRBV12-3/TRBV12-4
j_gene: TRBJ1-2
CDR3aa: CASRSQSGYTF
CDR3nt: TGTGCCAGCAGAAGCCAGTCTGGCTACACCTTC

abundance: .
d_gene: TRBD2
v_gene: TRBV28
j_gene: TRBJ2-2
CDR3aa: CASSPGSAGGHLGELFF
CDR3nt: TGTGCCAGCAGTCCCGGGTCCGCGGGGGGCCATCTCGGGGAGCTGTTTTTT

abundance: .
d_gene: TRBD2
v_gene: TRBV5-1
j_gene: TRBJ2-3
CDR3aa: CASRVIGSGGVADTQYF
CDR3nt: TGCGCCAGCAGGGTGATCGGAAGCGGGGGTGTCGCAGATACGCAGTATTTT

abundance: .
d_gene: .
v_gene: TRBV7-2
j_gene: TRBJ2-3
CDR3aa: CASSPTGHHTDTQYF
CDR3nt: TGTGCCAGCAGCCCTACGGGACATCACACAGATACGCAGTACTTT

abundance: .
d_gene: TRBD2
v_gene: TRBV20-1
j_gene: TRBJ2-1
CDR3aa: CSAQLPGLAGVKAHNEQFF
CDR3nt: TGCAGTGCGCAGTTACCGGGACTAGCGGGAGTAAAGGCACACAATGAGCAGTTCTTC

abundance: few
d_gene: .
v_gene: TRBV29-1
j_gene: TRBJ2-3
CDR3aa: CSVSPNTVTQYF
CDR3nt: TGCAGCGTCAGCCCAAACACAGTTACGCAGTATTTT

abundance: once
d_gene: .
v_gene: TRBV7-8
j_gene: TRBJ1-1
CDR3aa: CASSAAGVTEAFF
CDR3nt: TGTGCCAGCAGCGCCGCAGGGGTTACTGAAGCTTTCTTT

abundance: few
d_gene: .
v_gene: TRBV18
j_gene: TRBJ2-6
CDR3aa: CASSPTSSGANVLTF
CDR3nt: TGTGCCAGCTCACCAACGAGCTCTGGGGCCAACGTCCTGACTTTC

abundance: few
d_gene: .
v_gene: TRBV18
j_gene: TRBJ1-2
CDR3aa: CASSPGWGDGYTF
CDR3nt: TGTGCCAGCTCACCAGGGTGGGGCGATGGCTACACCTTC

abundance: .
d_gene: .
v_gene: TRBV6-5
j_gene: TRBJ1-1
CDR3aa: CATTGSAETEAFF
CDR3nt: TGTGCCACAACAGGGTCCGCCGAGACTGAAGCTTTCTTT

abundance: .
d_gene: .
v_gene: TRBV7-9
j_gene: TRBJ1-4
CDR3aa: CASSFRGLANEKLFF
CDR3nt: TGTGCCAGCAGCTTTCGAGGGTTGGCTAATGAAAAACTGTTTTTT

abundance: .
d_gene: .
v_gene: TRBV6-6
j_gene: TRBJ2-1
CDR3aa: CASKTGEYNEQFF
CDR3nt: TGTGCCAGCAAAACCGGGGAATACAATGAGCAGTTCTTC

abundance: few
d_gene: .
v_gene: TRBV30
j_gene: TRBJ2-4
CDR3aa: CAWSRQGIAKNIQYF
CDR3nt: TGTGCCTGGAGTCGTCAGGGGATAGCCAAAAACATTCAGTACTTC

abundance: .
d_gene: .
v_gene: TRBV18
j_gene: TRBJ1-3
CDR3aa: CASSPLEGLSSGNTIYF
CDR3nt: TGTGCCAGCTCACCCTTGGAGGGGTTGAGCTCTGGAAACACCATATATTTT

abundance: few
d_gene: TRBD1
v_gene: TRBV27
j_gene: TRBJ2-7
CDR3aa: CASSLSYGTGALEQYF
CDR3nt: TGTGCCAGCAGTTTATCGTATGGGACAGGAGCTTTGGAGCAGTACTTC

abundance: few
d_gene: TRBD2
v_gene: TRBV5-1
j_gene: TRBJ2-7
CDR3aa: CASSLLAGLTYEQYF
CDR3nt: TGCGCCAGCAGCTTACTAGCGGGGTTAACCTACGAGCAGTACTTC

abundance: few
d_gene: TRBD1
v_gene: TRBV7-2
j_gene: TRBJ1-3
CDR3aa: CASSPSRGKENTIYF
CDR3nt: TGTGCCAGCAGCCCATCCAGGGGGAAGGAAAACACCATATATTTT

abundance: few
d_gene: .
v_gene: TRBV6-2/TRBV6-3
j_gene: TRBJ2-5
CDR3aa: CASSYFGPQETQYF
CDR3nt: TGTGCCAGCAGTTACTTTGGGCCACAAGAGACCCAGTACTTC

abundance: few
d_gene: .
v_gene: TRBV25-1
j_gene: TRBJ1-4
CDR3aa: CASSESLGATNEKLFF
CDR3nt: TGTGCCAGCAGTGAAAGCCTTGGAGCAACTAATGAAAAACTGTTTTTT

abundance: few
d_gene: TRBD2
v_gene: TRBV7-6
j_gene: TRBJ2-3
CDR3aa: CASSLAGGRGDTQYF
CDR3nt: TGTGCCAGCAGCTTGGCGGGAGGGCGTGGAGATACGCAGTATTTT

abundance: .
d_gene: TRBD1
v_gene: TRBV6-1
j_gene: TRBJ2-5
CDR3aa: CASSEGTGQETQYF
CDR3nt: TGTGCCAGCAGTGAAGGGACAGGGCAAGAGACCCAGTACTTC

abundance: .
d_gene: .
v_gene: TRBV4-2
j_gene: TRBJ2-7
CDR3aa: CASSQDRGFPSYEQYF
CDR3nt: TGTGCCAGCAGCCAAGATAGGGGCTTCCCCTCCTACGAGCAGTACTTC

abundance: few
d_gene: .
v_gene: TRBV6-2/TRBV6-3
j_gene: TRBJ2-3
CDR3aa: CASSMAPSDTQYF
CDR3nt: TGTGCCAGCAGTATGGCTCCCTCAGATACGCAGTATTTT

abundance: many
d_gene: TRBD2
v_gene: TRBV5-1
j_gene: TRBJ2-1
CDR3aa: CASSLVGGSSYNEQFF
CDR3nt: TGTGCCAGCAGCTTGGTCGGCGGGAGTTCCTACAATGAGCAGTTCTTC

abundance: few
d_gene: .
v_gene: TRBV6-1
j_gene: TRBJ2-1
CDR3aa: CASSPTGNNEQFF
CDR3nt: TGTGCCAGCAGCCCCACAGGGAACAATGAGCAGTTCTTC

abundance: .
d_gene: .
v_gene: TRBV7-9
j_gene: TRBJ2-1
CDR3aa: CASTPRSVAAINEQFF
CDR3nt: TGTGCCAGCACGCCTAGAAGCGTCGCAGCGATAAATGAGCAGTTCTTC

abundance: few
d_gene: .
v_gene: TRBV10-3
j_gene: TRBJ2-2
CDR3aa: CATSRANTGELFF
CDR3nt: TGTGCCACGTCCCGGGCCAACACCGGGGAGCTGTTTTTT

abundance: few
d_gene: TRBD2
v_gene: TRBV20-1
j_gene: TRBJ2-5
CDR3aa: CSARDRASGLETQYF
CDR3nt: TGCAGTGCTAGAGATAGGGCTAGCGGATTAGAGACCCAGTACTTC

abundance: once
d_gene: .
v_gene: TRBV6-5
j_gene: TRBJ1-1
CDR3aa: CASRFGRRMNTEAFF
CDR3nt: TGTGCCAGCAGATTTGGACGGAGAATGAACACTGAAGCTTTCTTT

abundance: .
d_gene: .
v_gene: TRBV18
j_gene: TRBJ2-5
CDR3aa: CASSHRGHQETQYF
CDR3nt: TGTGCCAGCTCTCATCGGGGACATCAAGAGACCCAGTACTTC

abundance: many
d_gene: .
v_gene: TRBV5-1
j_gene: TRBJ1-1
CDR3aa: CASSIQVNTEAFF
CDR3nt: TGCGCCAGCAGCATACAGGTGAACACTGAAGCTTTCTTT

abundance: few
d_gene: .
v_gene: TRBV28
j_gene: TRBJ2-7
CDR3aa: CASGDPYEQYF
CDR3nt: TGTGCCAGCGGGGACCCCTACGAGCAGTACTTC

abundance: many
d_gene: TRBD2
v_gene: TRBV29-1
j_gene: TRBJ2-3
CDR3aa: CSVAAGPDTQYF
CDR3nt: TGCAGCGTGGCAGCGGGGCCAGATACGCAGTATTTT

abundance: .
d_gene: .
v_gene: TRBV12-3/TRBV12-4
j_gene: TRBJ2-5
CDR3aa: CASTIGIQETQYF
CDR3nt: TGTGCCAGCACCATCGGGATTCAAGAGACCCAGTACTTC

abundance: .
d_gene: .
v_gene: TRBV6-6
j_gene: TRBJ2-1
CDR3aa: CASRPGDRHNEQFF
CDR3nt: TGTGCCAGCAGGCCGGGGGACAGACACAATGAGCAGTTCTTC

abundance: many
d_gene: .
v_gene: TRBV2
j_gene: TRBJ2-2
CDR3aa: CASRVAGQNTGELFF
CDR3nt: TGTGCCAGCAGAGTGGCGGGTCAGAACACCGGGGAGCTGTTTTTT